A single sample is the source of the 6 T cell receptor beta chains below, sequenced in a study of cytomegalovirus exposure and HLA in healthy donors. Both 60 Vbeta primers and 13 Jbeta primers went into the PCR. Generated by immunoSEQ multiplex PCR, the TCRdb table keeps only in-frame clones and is missing some. The table lists over 100,000 clones, more than 65% of them singletons. Sequenced material: PBMCs. These TCRs come from a male donor in good health and CMV-seropositive.

This chain links TRBV9 with TRBJ2-3; tentatively, D is TRBD2 (6 bases). The CDR3 runs to 16 residues. The V end was cut by 0 bases, the J end by 3 bases, with 14 bases between. The germline V gene has CDR1 SGDLS and CDR2 YYNGEE. CDR3: CASSVGRGTLTDTQYF. The CDR3 region has the DNA TGTGCCAGCAGCGTAGGCCGCGGGACTTTAACAGATACGCAGTATTTT. The entire variable domain, with the rest obtained from reference TRBV9 and TRBJ2-3, is as follows: DSGVTQTPKHLITATGQRVTLRCSPRSGDLSVYWYQQSLDQGLQFLIQYYNGEERAKGNILERFSAQQFPDLHSELNLSSLELGDSALYFCASSVGRGTLTDTQYFGPGTRLTVL.

The V and J genes are TRBV5-4 and TRBJ2-2; a weak D match, TRBD1 (5 bases). Trimming left V 5 bases short and J 1 base short, with 6 bases between. Germline loops: CDR1 SGHNT, CDR2 YYREEE (reference sequence). The CDR3 consists of 13 residues. DNA of the CDR3: TGTGCCAGCAGGACAGAGAACACCGGGGAGCTGTTTTTT. Protein sequence: CASRTENTGELFF. Using reference TRBV5-4 and TRBJ2-2 for the parts outside the CDR3, the full variable domain is ETGVTQSPTHLIKTRGQQVTLRCSSQSGHNTVSWYQQALGQGPQFIFQYYREEENGRGNFPPRFSGLQFPNYSSELNVNALELDDSALYLCASRTENTGELFFGEGSRLTVL.

J is TRBJ1-1 and V is TRBV2; a possible D gene is TRBD1 (5 bases). The CDR3 covers 12 residues. Trimming stripped 4 bases from V and 6 bases from J, with 9 bases between. Germline assignment: CDR1 SNHLY and CDR2 FYNNEI. The chain's CDR3 is CASSAGISEAFF. The CDR3 bases are TGTGCCAGCAGTGCAGGGATCTCTGAAGCTTTCTTT.

V and J are TRBV28 and TRBJ2-2; 13 bases map to TRBD2. The germline CDR1 and CDR2 sequences are MDHEN and SYDVKM. Trimming at V came to 5 bases and at J to 4 bases, leaving 4 bases not matched to a gene. The CDR3 is 16 residues long. The CDR3 protein is CASSRTSGGSTGELFF. The CDR3 nucleotides are TGTGCCAGCAGTCGGACTAGCGGGGGCAGCACCGGGGAGCTGTTTTTT.

The chain has TRBV6-5 and TRBJ2-7; tentative D call: TRBD1 (6 bases). The V and J ends lost 4 bases and 3 bases respectively, with 19 bases between them. This CDR3 is 16 amino acids long. Germline V gene sequence: CDR1 MNHEY, CDR2 SVGAGI. CDR3 DNA sequence: TGTGCCAGCAGTTGGGAGTCACAGGTCAGGGGCTACGAGCAGTACTTC. It translates to CASSWESQVRGYEQYF.

The V gene is TRBV6-6, the J gene TRBJ1-2, with 9 nucleotides matching TRBD1. The J segment lost 11 bases and the V segment lost 5 bases, leaving 12 bases of the junction unmatched. Germline loops: CDR1 MNHNY, CDR2 SVGAGI (reference sequence). There are 14 residues in the CDR3. CDR3 nucleotides: TGTGCCAGCAGTCACGGACAGGGGAATATGTGGTACACCTTC. It translates to CASSHGQGNMWYTF.